Listed below are T cell receptor beta chains from one sample, sequenced in a study of cytomegalovirus exposure and HLA in healthy donors. The assay was immunoSEQ multiplex PCR, and TCRdb's table has in-frame clones only and misses some. The sample has about 190,000 clones; about 80% are singletons. Specimen: PBMCs. The source is a woman in her forties or fifties in good health and CMV-seropositive. Both conserved end residues are part of each CDR3. D genes are given only for firm matches.

v_call,d_call,cdr3_aa
TRBV7-9,TRBD1,CASSTGVGGLNTEAFF
TRBV29-1,TRBD2,CSVGASGAYEQYF
TRBV10-3,TRBD2,CATGGVSYNEQFF
TRBV7-2,TRBD2,CASSSTSGDQETQYF
TRBV7-9,-,CASRRREASSTEAFF
TRBV18,TRBD1,CASSRRTGGGGTEAFF
TRBV18,-,CASSPPPGANTGELFF
TRBV18,-,CASSPPGAKNIQYF
TRBV10-2,-,CASRFSGNTIYF
TRBV6-1,TRBD2,CASSESGGAYNEQFF
TRBV6-1,TRBD1,CATKITGQVNSPLHF
TRBV28,-,CASSLMRGGRINAEAFF
TRBV10-2,TRBD2,CASSGLAGNEQFF
TRBV28,-,CASSLASRVYEQYF
TRBV30,-,CAWRRSRGNNEKLFF
TRBV2,-,CASSARRVSYNEQFF
TRBV30,-,CACTRADYNSPLHF
TRBV7-3,TRBD1,CASSLQGEYGYTF
TRBV11-2,-,CASSPRGSSYNSPLHF
TRBV29-1,TRBD1,CSVVQGAGELFF
TRBV30,-,CAWSRSGFGTDTQYF
TRBV7-9,TRBD2,CASSPRLAGFRSYEQYF
TRBV30,-,CAWRLRGEGNTEAFF
TRBV7-9,-,CASSLPGTDTQYF
TRBV18,-,CASSPDRSYYEQYF
TRBV11-2,-,CASSLGQGSSYEQYF
TRBV5-4,TRBD2,CASSGWTSGGTETQYF
TRBV5-1,-,CASSLAQYTGELFF
TRBV5-1,-,CASSLVGGGARETQYF
TRBV7-9,-,CASTSRLGGTEAFF
TRBV19,-,CASSTGLRTQYF
TRBV4-3,-,CASSQALSESGVTYEQYF
TRBV7-9,TRBD1,CASSPGQVNEKLFF
TRBV7-2,-,CASQLGDQPQHF
TRBV5-1,TRBD1,CASSIQGATGNTIYF
TRBV9,TRBD2,CASSVARVAGGRETQYF
TRBV2,-,CASNKGVMATEAFF
TRBV18,-,CASSPDSGAKGYTF
TRBV6-5,-,CASSYGGTSYNSPLHF
TRBV15,TRBD1,CATSPERGQTYEQYF